This T cell receptor beta chain was found in a study of T cell responses to AZD1222 COVID-19 vaccine. TCRdb's table, derived via immunoSEQ multiplex PCR, lists solely in-frame clones and lacks some. The sample shows 100,000 or so clones, about 89% of them seen only once. The length of the CDR3 is 14 residues. This clonotype was sampled from an adult who received the AZD1222 COVID-19 vaccine. J is TRBJ2-7 and V is TRBV21-1; no check of the table's D call, TRBD1, against the DNA was made. TRBV21-1 is deemed a pseudogene. Sequencing used peripheral blood, obtained 28 days after the second AZD1222 dose. This chain's CDR3 is CASSLQGAPYEQYF. CDR3 sequence (DNA): TGTGCCAGCAGCCTACAGGGGGCACCCTACGAGCAGTACTTC.